This is a list of T cell receptor beta chains from one sample in a study of blood T cell repertoires in COVID-19. The table came from immunoSEQ multiplex PCR; TCRdb's copy has only in-frame clones and leaves some out. Here the sample spans around 330,000 clones, approximately 87% being singletons. The sample taken for sequencing was peripheral blood. All receptors come from a woman aged 45-65 years with active or convalescent COVID-19. CDR3s include the opening cysteine and the closing phenylalanine or tryptophan. The order of the fields is V gene, clone size, J gene, D gene, CDR3 DNA, CDR3 protein. D genes are given only for firm matches. A clone size is listed for some rows: how often the clone was seen (once, few, many), or a class if it is expanded.

TRBV5-1	-	TRBJ2-5	TRBD1	TGCGCCAGCAGCTTGGGTGGGACAGGGGGCCAAGAGACCCAGTACTTC	CASSLGGTGGQETQYF
TRBV28	-	TRBJ2-3	-	TGTGCCAGCAGTATTAGCGATAGCACAGATACGCAGTATTTT	CASSISDSTDTQYF
TRBV12-3/TRBV12-4	-	TRBJ1-1	TRBD1	TGTGCCAGCAGGGGGACAGGGCGAGCTTTCTTT	CASRGTGRAFF
TRBV4-2	once	TRBJ2-2	-	TGTGCCAGCAGCCAAGATGGCGGGCAGAACACCGGGGAGCTGTTTTTT	CASSQDGGQNTGELFF
TRBV19	-	TRBJ1-4	-	TGTGCCAGTAGTATAGGGACAGTGAATGAAAAACTGTTTTTT	CASSIGTVNEKLFF
TRBV7-2	-	TRBJ1-5	TRBD1	TGTGCCAGCAGCTTAGCAAGCAGGGGGACCAATCAGCCCCAGCATTTT	CASSLASRGTNQPQHF
TRBV7-3	few	TRBJ1-1	TRBD1	TGTGCCAGCAGGAAAACAGGGGGTGGGGACACTGAAGCTTTCTTT	CASRKTGGGDTEAFF
TRBV5-1	-	TRBJ2-6	TRBD2	TGCGCCAGCAGCACAGGGACTAGCGGGGCCAACGTCCTGACTTTC	CASSTGTSGANVLTF
TRBV5-1	-	TRBJ2-1	TRBD2	TGCGCCAGCAGCTTGGGGTCGGGACTAGCCGGCAATGAGCAGTTCTTC	CASSLGSGLAGNEQFF
TRBV3-1/TRBV3-2	-	TRBJ1-4	TRBD1	TGTGCCAGCAGCCCCCGGGACAGAAAAGAAAAACTGTTTTTT	CASSPRDRKEKLFF
TRBV15	few	TRBJ2-1	-	TGTGCCACCAGCAGAGATGACGCGGGCCTTAAAAACAATGAGCAGTTCTTC	CATSRDDAGLKNNEQFF
TRBV19	-	TRBJ1-5	-	TGTGCCAGTACTATTAACGGAGGGAAGGTTGGTCAGCCCCAGCATTTT	CASTINGGKVGQPQHF
TRBV7-6	-	TRBJ1-3	-	TGTGCCAGCAGCACCCGCGCTAGGGGGGGGGCAGGTGGAAACACCATATATTTT	CASSTRARGGAGGNTIYF
TRBV6-5	-	TRBJ1-1	-	TGTGCCAGCAGTTCAACAGGTTTACACACTGAAGCTTTCTTT	CASSSTGLHTEAFF
TRBV2	-	TRBJ1-6	TRBD1	TGTGCCAGCAGGGGGGGACAGATCAATTCACCCCTCCACTTT	CASRGGQINSPLHF
TRBV2	-	TRBJ1-1	TRBD1	TGTGCCAGCAGTTTGGACAGGTTGGTAGGGAACACTGAAGCTTTCTTT	CASSLDRLVGNTEAFF
TRBV10-3	-	TRBJ1-1	-	TGTGCCATCAGAGACACGGCCGGCACTGAAGCTTTCTTT	CAIRDTAGTEAFF
TRBV11-3	-	TRBJ2-1	-	TGTGCCAGCAGCTTAGACCTAAGCCAGGGACTTTACAATGAGCAGTTCTTC	CASSLDLSQGLYNEQFF
TRBV4-2	-	TRBJ1-5	-	TGTGCCAGCAGCCAAGAATGGCCTAGCAATCAGCCCCAGCATTTT	CASSQEWPSNQPQHF
TRBV4-1	-	TRBJ1-6	-	TGCGCCAGCAGCATATGGGGGGGGTTTGGTAATTCACCCCTCCACTTT	CASSIWGGFGNSPLHF
TRBV7-2	-	TRBJ1-1	-	TGTGCCAGCAGCTTAGCGCGCAGGGATAATACGGCTTTCTTT	CASSLARRDNTAFF
TRBV19	-	TRBJ1-1	TRBD1	TGTGCCAGTAGTAAAGGGACAGGGGGAGAAGCTTTCTTT	CASSKGTGGEAFF
TRBV27	once	TRBJ1-2	TRBD1	TGTGCCAGCTCCATTACAGGGGGGTATGGCTACACCTTC	CASSITGGYGYTF
TRBV19	-	TRBJ1-1	TRBD1	TGTGCCAGTAGTACAAGACAGGGCCTTCGAAAGGACACTGAAGCTTTCTTT	CASSTRQGLRKDTEAFF
TRBV12-3/TRBV12-4	-	TRBJ1-5	-	TGTGCCAGCAGACGGGGGGGCAATCAGCCCCAGCATTTT	CASRRGGNQPQHF
TRBV7-2	once	TRBJ2-7	TRBD1	TGTGCCAGCAGCTTAGTAGGGGGCACCACCTACGAGCAGTACTTC	CASSLVGGTTYEQYF
TRBV27	-	TRBJ1-2	-	TGTGCCAGCAGTCCCGGAACAGGGAACTATGGCTACACCTTC	CASSPGTGNYGYTF
TRBV10-3	few	TRBJ2-3	-	TGTGCCATCAGCCCCGTGGGGGGGGGCGGAAAGAGCACAGATACGCAGTATTTT	CAISPVGGGGKSTDTQYF
TRBV4-1	-	TRBJ1-2	-	TGCGCCAGCAGCCAAGTTATGACATCATCTTATGGCTACACCTTC	CASSQVMTSSYGYTF
TRBV20-1	-	TRBJ1-2	-	TGCAGTTCAGTCGGGGGAGAGGGCTACACCTTC	CSSVGGEGYTF
TRBV29-1	once	TRBJ1-2	TRBD1	TGCAGCGTCGGACAGGGAGGCTACACCTTC	CSVGQGGYTF
TRBV25-1	-	TRBJ2-2	TRBD1	TGTGCCAGCAGTGACAGTAGGACAGGGCGCACCGGGGAGCTGTTTTTT	CASSDSRTGRTGELFF
TRBV7-9	few	TRBJ1-5	TRBD1	TGTGCCAGCAGCTTTGGACAGGGAGATCAGCCCCAGCATTTT	CASSFGQGDQPQHF
TRBV3-1/TRBV3-2	once	TRBJ1-6	TRBD1	TGTGCCAGCAGCCAAAGGACAGGGGTAGATCGGTCCCTCCACTTT	CASSQRTGVDRSLHF
TRBV6-5	-	TRBJ1-2	-	TGTGCCAGCAGTTACGGGCCAGATAACTATGGCTACACCTTC	CASSYGPDNYGYTF
TRBV15	-	TRBJ1-4	TRBD1	TGTGCCACCAGCAGAGGCACAGGGGGTGAAAAACTGTTTTTT	CATSRGTGGEKLFF
TRBV28	few	TRBJ1-5	TRBD1	TGTGCCAGCAGTCCCCCGGGGTGGGGACAGGGGTCCAATCAGCCCCAGCATTTT	CASSPPGWGQGSNQPQHF
TRBV7-9	-	TRBJ1-2	-	TGTGCCAGCAGTTTAGGACAGCACTATGGCTACACCTTC	CASSLGQHYGYTF
TRBV5-1	once	TRBJ2-3	TRBD2	TGCGCCAGCAGCCGGGGACTAGCGGGAGATGTTACGCAGTATTTT	CASSRGLAGDVTQYF
TRBV11-2	-	TRBJ2-3	-	TGTGCCAGCAGCCAGCAGGTGGCTCAGTATTTT	CASSQQVAQYF
TRBV28	-	TRBJ1-1	TRBD1	TGTGCCAGCAGCCAGCAGGGGGGAACTGAAGCTTTCTTT	CASSQQGGTEAFF
TRBV19	-	TRBJ1-3	TRBD1	TGTGCCAGTAGTACGGGGACAGGGGCTGGAAACACCATATATTTT	CASSTGTGAGNTIYF
TRBV5-1	-	TRBJ2-3	-	TGCGCCAGCAGAAATAGGGGCCTCGGCACAGATACGCAGTATTTT	CASRNRGLGTDTQYF
TRBV18	-	TRBJ2-1	TRBD2	TGTGCCAGCTCACCCCGTTCTGAAGCGGGAGACGTCTTC	CASSPRSEAGDVF
TRBV24-1	-	TRBJ1-2	TRBD1	TGTGCCACCAGAGGACAGGGGGTCTTGAGTGGCTACACCTTC	CATRGQGVLSGYTF